Sequencing of this TCR beta chain was carried out in a study of shared clonotypes between healthy human individuals. Study-wide points: Genetic and exposure-history diversity was limited by the few donors. Among non-shared clonotypes, generation probabilities were lower than among those shared by all four donors.

Only CD45RO-negative cells positively selected for CCR7 counted as naive CD8 cells, so terminally differentiated effector memory CD45RA+ cells were excluded. Each donor was a Caucasian adult residing in Nashville, Tennessee. This CDR3 region has 14 residues. Looked up from germline, CDR1 is KGHSH and CDR2 is LQKENI. The germline V and J ends were trimmed by 2 bases and 2 bases, with 9 bases remaining between them. The method was immunoSEQ multiplex PCR; TCRdb's version includes in-frame clones alone and lacks a portion of them. This table has hundreds of thousands of clones, 80% to 95% appearing once. Concerning this clone itself: Its antigen is unknown.

Material for sequencing was naive CD8+ T cells sorted from blood. The V and J genes are TRBV18 and TRBJ2-5; D gene uncertain. This clonotype was sampled from a man aged 30 to 39 in good health. The CDR3 DNA reads as TGTGCCAGCTCACCAGGGTTCGAACAAGAGACCCAGTACTTC. This codes for CASSPGFEQETQYF.